This T cell receptor beta chain derives from a study of T cell responses to AZD1222 COVID-19 vaccine. Findings and caveats of the study: Baseline testing showed seropositivity in only a handful of AZD1222 recipients.

V lost 6 bases and J 13 bases, leaving 24 bases between the germline ends. The CDR3 has 14 residues. CDR1 is SNHLY and CDR2 is FYNNEI in the germline V gene. A remark on this clone: Its cognate antigen is unknown.

Sequencing used immunoSEQ multiplex PCR; TCRdb keeps in-frame clones, though not all of them. Of around 150,000 clones listed, 85% to 95% are singletons. The TCR was taken from an adult who received the AZD1222 COVID-19 vaccine. This sequence joins TRBV2 and TRBJ1-1; a possible D gene is TRBD1 (6 bases). This material consisted of peripheral blood, taken 28 days after the second AZD1222 dose. The CDR3: CASRTDSSLMDVFF. The DNA for the CDR3 is TGTGCCAGCAGGACGGACAGTAGCCTAATGGATGTTTTCTTT.